This passage covers 23 T cell receptor beta chains from one sample sequenced in a study of Graves' ophthalmopathy and Graves' hyperthyroidism. The authors amplified TCR beta CDR3 regions, and they did so from RNA transcripts for repertoire sequencing. RT-PCR in the first round used HTBI primers; a second-round multiplex PCR followed. TCRdb ran MiXCR on the multiplex PCR reads and lists one entry per CDR3 protein. The sample has approximately 480,000 distinct CDR3 sequences, roughly an eighth seen once. Source material: blood. All receptors derive from a woman between 25 and 40 years old with Graves' ophthalmopathy.

This clonotype was observed once. V and J are TRBV18 and TRBJ2-7, with D perhaps being TRBD1 or TRBD2 (6 bases each). Germline CDR1 is KGHSH and CDR2 is LQKENI. V was cut by 2 bases and J by 5 bases, with 10 bases left in between. This CDR3 comprises 13 residues. Written as DNA, the CDR3 is TGTGCCAGCTCACCAAGGGGGGAGGACGAGCAGTACTTC. It specifies CASSPRGEDEQYF.

The chain joins TRBV25-1 to TRBJ2-7; 7 nucleotides line up with TRBD1. The V segment lost 0 bases and the J segment 0 bases; nucleotides outside the gene matches: 5. This CDR3 is built from 16 residues. Germline values: CDR1 MGHDK, CDR2 SYGVNS. The chain's CDR3 is CASSEYTTGSSYEQYF. DNA of the CDR3: TGTGCCAGCAGTGAATATACGACAGGGAGCTCCTACGAGCAGTACTTC.

This clonotype was observed at least ten times. The chain is built from TRBV27 and TRBJ1-1; D unclear. V lost 3 bases to trimming and J lost 0 bases, with 8 bases between them. This CDR3 is 14 amino acids long. Germline-derived CDR1 and CDR2 are MNHEY and SMNVEV (reference sequence). The CDR3 here is CASSLYTLNTEAFF. In DNA form, the CDR3 reads TGTGCCAGCAGTTTGTATACCCTGAACACTGAAGCTTTCTTT.

This clonotype was observed once. The chain has TRBV10-3 and TRBJ2-5; no reliable D call. Looked up from germline, CDR1 is ENHRY and CDR2 is SYGVKD. This CDR3 spans 13 amino acids. V was clipped by 4 bases and J by 2 bases, with 8 bases between them. CDR3 sequence: CAISGIDQETQYF. The CDR3 DNA reads as TGTGCCATCAGTGGAATAGATCAAGAGACCCAGTACTTC.

The rearrangement links TRBV12-3 or TRBV12-4 to TRBJ1-1; perhaps TRBD1 as D (6 bases). This CDR3 has 16 residues. Deletions cut 3 bases from V and 1 base from J, with 15 bases between. The CDR3 DNA follows: TGTGCCAGCAGTTTTAACAGGGCCCGAGGGAACACTGAAGCTTTCTTT. This sequence encodes CASSFNRARGNTEAFF.

The chain joins TRBV6-2 or TRBV6-3 to TRBJ2-1, with 14 bases matching TRBD2. Germline-derived CDR1 and CDR2 are MNHEY and SVGEGT. The CDR3 spans 17 residues. J gave up 6 bases and V 2 bases, and 6 bases lay outside the gene matches. This CDR3 reads CASSYTTGTSGGNEQFF. The CDR3 DNA reads TGTGCCAGCAGTTACACAACCGGGACTAGCGGGGGCAATGAGCAGTTCTTC.

The J gene is TRBJ1-1, the V gene TRBV7-9, with D maybe TRBD1 (5 bases). This CDR3 is 15 amino acids long. Germline V CDR1 and CDR2: SEHNR, FQNEAQ (reference sequence). V lost 5 bases to trimming and J lost 5 bases, with 18 bases between them. CDR3 loop: CASSPNAGFGTEAFF. As DNA, the CDR3 is TGTGCCAGCAGCCCCAACGCAGGGTTTGGGACTGAAGCTTTCTTT.

A word on this clonotype: At one boundary the junction diverges from the germline segment, which might be a read error. The chain employs TRBV12-3 or TRBV12-4 and TRBJ2-1; a possible D gene is TRBD1 (5 bases). CDR3 length: 13 amino acids. This CDR3 reads CASSFQGYNEKFF. CDR3 nucleotide sequence: TGTGCCAGCAGTTTTCAGGGTTACAATGAGAAGTTCTTC.

The gene calls are TRBV30 and TRBJ1-2; 8 nucleotides align to TRBD1. CDR1 is GTSNPN, CDR2 SVGIG, per germline (reference sequence). Trimming cost V 2 bases and J 6 bases; bases outside gene matches: 11. The CDR3 is 15 residues long. The CDR3 protein is CAWSPRTGREDGYTF. CDR3 bases: TGTGCCTGGAGTCCGCGGACAGGGAGAGAGGATGGCTACACCTTC.

Turning to this clonotype: It may be a read error: a sequence one base away is much more abundant. The chain is built from TRBV6-2 or TRBV6-3 and TRBJ2-7, with D perhaps TRBD2 (5 bases). Germline loops: CDR1 MNHEY, CDR2 SVGEGT. The CDR3 is made up of 13 amino acids. The CDR3 DNA sequence: TGTGCCAGCAGTTACAACCCCGACTACGATCAGTACTTC. Translated, it gives CASSYNPDYDQYF.

This clonotype was seen at least ten times. J is TRBJ1-5 and V is TRBV12-3 or TRBV12-4, with D uncertain. Trimming pared 6 bases from V and 6 bases from J, leaving 15 bases between. The CDR3 spans 14 residues. As DNA, the CDR3 is TGTGCCAGCAGCCCCAATGGACGGGGTCAGCCCCAGCATTTT. The encoded protein is CASSPNGRGQPQHF.

The rearrangement joins TRBV13 to TRBJ2-5; 7 positions match TRBD2. J gave up 5 bases and V 2 bases, and 5 bases lay outside the gene matches. Germline CDR1 PRHDT, CDR2 FYEKMQ (reference sequence). This CDR3 is built from 14 residues. CDR3 in amino acids: CASSLKRGGETQYF. The DNA of the CDR3 is TGTGCCAGCAGCTTAAAGCGGGGAGGGGAGACCCAGTACTTC.

This clonotype was detected a few times. This sequence joins TRBV28 and TRBJ2-7; weak D call: TRBD2 (5 bases). Germline V gene sequence: CDR1 MDHEN, CDR2 SYDVKM. The CDR3 totals 14 residues. Trimming took 7 bases from V and 2 from J, leaving 15 bases between them. The CDR3 DNA is TGTGCCAGCACGCGGGCAGTACCCCCCTACGAGCAGTACTTC. Its translation is CASTRAVPPYEQYF.

There are a few counts of this clonotype. The chain recombines TRBV6-1 with TRBJ2-5; D is perhaps TRBD2 (6 bases). CDR3 length equals 12 residues. Germline V lookup: CDR1 MNHNS, CDR2 SASEGT. Trimming left V 7 bases short and J 2 bases short, with 8 bases between. CDR3 protein: CASIRGQETQYF. The CDR3 region has the DNA TGTGCCAGCATCCGGGGGCAAGAGACCCAGTACTTC.

The table lists this clonotype with a count of one. One base away lies a much larger clone, so this may be a sequencing read error. V and J are TRBV6-1 and TRBJ1-5; D unclear. The CDR3 is 11 amino acids. Per germline, CDR1 MNHNS and CDR2 SASEGT. The CDR3 DNA reads as TGTGCCAGCAGTGACATCCAGCCCCATCATTTT. It is translated as CASSDIQPHHF.

This clonotype was seen at least ten times. J is TRBJ2-5 and V is TRBV6-5, with TRBD2 as a possible D gene (5 bases). V was cut by 0 bases and J by 6 bases, with 20 bases left in between. The V gene's germline CDR1 is MNHEY and CDR2 SVGAGI. This CDR3 comprises 17 residues. DNA of the CDR3: TGTGCCAGCAGTTACTCGACCGGGATTACCCAAGAAAAGACCCAGTACTTC. Residues: CASSYSTGITQEKTQYF.

The V call is TRBV19, the J call TRBJ2-2; TRBD2 aligns across 7 bases. Germline V gene data show CDR1 as LNHDA and CDR2 as SQIVND (reference sequence). The CDR3 covers 15 residues. Trimming cost V 6 bases and J 5 bases; bases outside gene matches: 9. This CDR3 is CASSSPTGGTGELFF. CDR3 nucleotide sequence: TGTGCCAGTAGCTCTCCGACGGGGGGTACCGGGGAGCTGTTTTTT.

This clonotype was counted at least ten times. The gene calls are TRBV11-2 and TRBJ1-1; no firm D call. From germline, CDR1 is SGHAT and CDR2 FQNNGV. The CDR3 has 14 amino acids. Trimming stripped 4 bases from V and 9 bases from J, with 18 bases between. The chain's CDR3 is CASSSVVGGNQAFF. DNA of the CDR3: TGTGCCAGCAGCTCAGTGGTGGGTGGGAATCAAGCTTTCTTT.

At least ten counts were recorded for this clonotype. The chain recombines TRBV28 with TRBJ2-2; 7 positions agree with TRBD2. The ends lost 6 bases at V and 0 bases at J; junction bases unmatched: 4. From germline, CDR1 is MDHEN and CDR2 SYDVKM. CDR3 size: 15 residues. The CDR3 sequence: CASSLLATNTGELFF. CDR3 in DNA: TGTGCCAGCAGCCTACTAGCGACGAACACCGGGGAGCTGTTTTTT.

This clonotype was seen repeatedly, ten times or more. V gene TRBV12-3 or TRBV12-4 combines with J gene TRBJ1-1; 7 bases match TRBD1. V shed 3 bases, J shed 0 bases, and the junction held 7 bases outside the gene matches. There are 16 residues in the CDR3. The CDR3 bases are TGTGCCAGCAGTTTCCACCCCAGGGGGGTGAACACTGAAGCTTTCTTT. Translation: CASSFHPRGVNTEAFF.

This clonotype was detected many times. The V and J genes are TRBV27 and TRBJ1-5; perhaps TRBD1 as D (6 bases). The CDR3 totals 13 residues. Deletions cut 11 bases from V and 5 bases from J, with 16 bases between. Germline CDR1 and CDR2: MNHEY and SMNVEV (reference sequence). Here the CDR3 DNA reads TGTGCCGCCAGGGGAGGGGAGGATCAGCCCCAGCATTTT. Its translation: CAARGGEDQPQHF.

About this clonotype itself: Possible read error: a much larger clone is one base away. For the CDR3, the DNA is TGCAGTGCTAAACGCCACGGGGCAACCTACGAGCAGTACTTC. Protein sequence: CSAKRHGATYEQYF. The chain carries TRBV20-1 and TRBJ2-7; D may be TRBD1 or TRBD2 (5 bases each). The CDR3 extends over 14 amino acids. The germline gives CDR1 DFQATT, CDR2 SNEGSKA (reference sequence). V was trimmed by 4 bases and J by 2 bases, leaving 15 bases between them.

This clonotype has ten or more counts. Being one base from a much bigger clone, this may be a read error. V is TRBV24-1 and J is TRBJ1-2; 9 bases line up with TRBD1. CDR1 and CDR2 (germline): KGHDR, SFDVKD. The length of the CDR3 is 15 residues. CDR3 protein: CATSDWTGVDYGCTF. The CDR3 DNA is TGTGCCACCAGTGATTGGACAGGGGTTGACTATGGCTGCACCTTC.